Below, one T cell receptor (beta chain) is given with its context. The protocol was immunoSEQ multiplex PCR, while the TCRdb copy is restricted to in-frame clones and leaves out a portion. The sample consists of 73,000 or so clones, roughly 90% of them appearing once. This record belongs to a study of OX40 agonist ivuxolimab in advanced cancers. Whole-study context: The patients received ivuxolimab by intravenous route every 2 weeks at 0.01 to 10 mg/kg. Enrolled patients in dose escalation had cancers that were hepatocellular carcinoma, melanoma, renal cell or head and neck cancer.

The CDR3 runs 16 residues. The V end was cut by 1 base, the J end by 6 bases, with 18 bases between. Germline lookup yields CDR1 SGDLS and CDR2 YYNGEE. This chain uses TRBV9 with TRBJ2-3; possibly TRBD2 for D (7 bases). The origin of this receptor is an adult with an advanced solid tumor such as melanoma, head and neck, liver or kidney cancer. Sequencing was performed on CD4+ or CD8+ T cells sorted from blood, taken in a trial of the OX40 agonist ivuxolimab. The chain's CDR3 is CASSVSGAGDLDTQYF. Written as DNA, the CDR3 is TGTGCCAGCAGCGTAAGCGGGGCAGGGGATTTGGATACGCAGTATTTT. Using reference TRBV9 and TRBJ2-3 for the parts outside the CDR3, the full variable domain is DSGVTQTPKHLITATGQRVTLRCSPRSGDLSVYWYQQSLDQGLQFLIQYYNGEERAKGNILERFSAQQFPDLHSELNLSSLELGDSALYFCASSVSGAGDLDTQYFGPGTRLTVL.